What follows are 20 T cell receptor beta chains derived from one specimen sequenced in a study of shared clonotypes between healthy human individuals (dated by TCRdb to the early 2020s). Library construction relied on the immunoSEQ multiplex PCR assay. Here the immuneACCESS table is served through TCRdb, limited to in-frame sequences with V and J called. Missing clones are a known gap in these copies; in checked studies unresolved V genes cover under half, and the rest lacks a known reason. This sample is represented by about 2.3 million clones; more than 80% of them were singletons. The ten largest clones represent about 0.37% of the sample. Input material: naive CD4+ T cells from PBMCs. The sample's cell subset or site label, in plain terms: CD45RA+ positively selected. The receptor source for this set is a young man in good health. Some clones in this sample may be carry-over from other donors' samples.

This chain uses TRBV28 with TRBJ2-2; D call uncertain. Per germline, CDR1 MDHEN and CDR2 SYDVKM. The germline V and J ends were trimmed by 7 bases and 6 bases, with 9 bases remaining between them. This CDR3 comprises 12 residues. The CDR3 region has the DNA TGTGCCAGCAAGCTCAACGCCGGGGAGCTGTTTTTT. This gives the protein CASKLNAGELFF.

This clone has only one observation. This sequence joins TRBV29-1 and TRBJ2-2; 14 bases are a match to TRBD2. J gave up 3 bases and V 7 bases, and 4 bases lay outside the gene matches. CDR3 length: 15 amino acids. CDR1 SQVTM and CDR2 ANQGSEA come from the germline V gene. CDR3 bases: TGCAGCGCCCGGGGACTAGCGGGAGACACCGGGGAGCTGTTTTTT. It is translated as CSARGLAGDTGELFF.

V and J are TRBV20-1 and TRBJ2-1, with D possibly being TRBD1 (5 bases). The CDR3 is 11 amino acids. Trimming cost V 6 bases and J 8 bases, with 11 bases left between them. Germline values: CDR1 DFQATT, CDR2 SNEGSKA (reference sequence). In DNA, the CDR3 is TGCAGTGCAGAAAGACAGTATGAGCAGTTCTTC. Translating gives CSAERQYEQFF.

This chain connects TRBV28 to TRBJ2-7; 7 bases agree with TRBD2. The CDR3 is 14 residues long. Unmatched junction bases numbered 7, after V lost 3 bases and J lost 5 bases. CDR1 is MDHEN and CDR2 is SYDVKM in the germline V gene. The CDR3 spells CASSLGGEHHEQYF. The CDR3 DNA reads as TGTGCCAGCAGTTTGGGGGGGGAGCACCACGAGCAGTACTTC.

The V call is TRBV6-5, the J call TRBJ1-4; TRBD1 aligns across 9 bases. With 7 bases clipped from V and 5 bases from J, the junction kept 5 bases outside the gene matches. The CDR3 contains 14 residues. Germline loops: CDR1 MNHEY, CDR2 SVGAGI. The CDR3 loop is CASKKGQGNEKLFF. The CDR3 DNA follows: TGTGCCAGCAAGAAAGGACAGGGGAATGAAAAACTGTTTTTT.

The chain links TRBV9 to TRBJ2-1; 9 bases map to TRBD2. The CDR3 totals 17 residues. Unmatched junction bases numbered 7, after V lost 0 bases and J lost 3 bases. Per the germline V gene, CDR1 is SGDLS and CDR2 is YYNGEE. This CDR3 reads CASSVGATSGLYNEQFF. The CDR3 nucleotides are TGTGCCAGCAGCGTAGGGGCGACTAGCGGACTCTACAATGAGCAGTTCTTC.

This clone has a handful of counts. V gene TRBV5-6 combines with J gene TRBJ1-1, with D unresolved. Per germline, CDR1 SGHDT and CDR2 YYEEEE. The CDR3 spans 14 residues. Trimming removed 4 bases from V and 1 base from J, with 11 bases in between. CDR3 protein: CASSRFDTNTEAFF. The CDR3 DNA reads TGTGCCAGCAGCCGATTTGACACGAACACTGAAGCTTTCTTT.

This sequence joins TRBV28 and TRBJ1-2; D possibly corresponds to TRBD1 (5 bases). The germline gives CDR1 MDHEN, CDR2 SYDVKM. The CDR3 spans 14 residues. Trimming removed 2 bases at V and 5 bases at J, with 12 bases between. This CDR3 is CASSLTAGIYGYTF. CDR3 nucleotide sequence: TGTGCCAGCAGTTTAACGGCAGGGATTTATGGCTACACCTTC.

This chain joins TRBV4-2 and TRBJ2-1, with 12 bases lining up with TRBD2. The V gene's germline CDR1 is LGHNA and CDR2 YNFKEQ. The CDR3 runs 18 residues. Trimming cost V 4 bases and J 4 bases; bases outside gene matches: 11. The CDR3 region is CASSPRLAGEYMYNEQFF. The CDR3 DNA is TGTGCCAGCAGCCCGAGACTAGCGGGAGAGTATATGTACAATGAGCAGTTCTTC.

The chain employs TRBV29-1 and TRBJ2-5; weak D call: TRBD2 (5 bases). CDR1 and CDR2 from the germline V gene are SQVTM and ANQGSEA. The length of the CDR3 is 13 residues. Trimming cost V 3 bases and J 0 bases, with 8 bases left between them. CDR3 amino acids: CSVDQRNQETQYF. The DNA of the CDR3 is TGCAGCGTTGACCAGCGGAACCAAGAGACCCAGTACTTC.

The J gene is TRBJ2-7, the V gene TRBV27, with a tentative D call TRBD2 (7 bases). Germline CDR1 reads MNHEY; CDR2 reads SMNVEV (reference sequence). The CDR3 is 15 residues long. V lost 6 bases and J lost 2, with 17 bases in between. The CDR3 spells CASSLGGGGPYEQYF. Written as DNA, the CDR3 is TGTGCCAGCAGCTTGGGGGGAGGGGGACCCTACGAGCAGTACTTC.

The rearrangement uses TRBV10-3 and TRBJ1-1, with D perhaps TRBD1 (5 bases). There are 14 residues in the CDR3. Germline CDR1 reads ENHRY; CDR2 reads SYGVKD. Trimming took 6 bases from V and 3 from J, leaving 14 bases between them. CDR3 DNA: TGTGCCATCAGCAAACAGGAGGGGTACACTGAAGCTTTCTTT. Protein product: CAISKQEGYTEAFF.

V gene TRBV5-1 combines with J gene TRBJ2-3; 9 nucleotides agree with TRBD1. Unmatched junction bases numbered 2, after V lost 2 bases and J lost 1 base. CDR3 length: 15 amino acids. Germline CDR1 SGHRS, CDR2 YFSETQ. CDR3 loop: CASSFDRGGTDTQYF. In nucleotides, the CDR3 is TGCGCCAGCAGCTTCGACAGGGGGGGCACAGATACGCAGTATTTT. Using reference TRBV5-1 and TRBJ2-3 for the parts outside the CDR3, the full variable domain is KAGVTQTPRYLIKTRGQQVTLSCSPISGHRSVSWYQQTPGQGLQFLFEYFSETQRNKGNFPGRFSGRQFSNSRSEMNVSTLELGDSALYLCASSFDRGGTDTQYFGPGTRLTVL.

This clone has a single count. The rearrangement links TRBV25-1 to TRBJ2-3; D perhaps matches TRBD2 (7 bases). Trimming left V 4 bases short and J 9 bases short, with 14 bases between. Germline V gives CDR1 MGHDK, CDR2 SYGVNS. CDR3 length equals 13 residues. The CDR3 coding sequence is TGTGCCAGCAGTGCCGGTCGGGGGGCCACGCAGTATTTT. Amino acid sequence: CASSAGRGATQYF.

The chain joins TRBV29-1 to TRBJ2-3; D is perhaps TRBD2 (7 bases). The germline V gene has CDR1 SQVTM and CDR2 ANQGSEA. With 7 bases removed from V and 5 bases from J, the gap between germline ends came to 19 bases. The CDR3 is 14 amino acids. The chain's CDR3 is CSGRPGGAGDTQYF. Written as DNA, the CDR3 is TGCAGCGGACGACCTGGGGGGGCGGGAGATACGCAGTATTTT.

This clone was picked up one time. This sequence joins TRBV25-1 and TRBJ2-1; no clear D. The length of the CDR3 is 11 residues. In germline, CDR1 is MGHDK, CDR2 SYGVNS. Trimming removed 3 bases at V and 3 bases at J, with 0 bases between. Written as DNA, the CDR3 is TGTGCCAGCAGTGACTACAATGAGCAGTTCTTC. It codes for CASSDYNEQFF.

The rearrangement joins TRBV30 to TRBJ1-2, with 9 bases identical to TRBD1. The ends lost 7 bases at V and 8 bases at J; junction bases unmatched: 11. This CDR3 region has 13 residues. Per the germline V gene, CDR1 is GTSNPN and CDR2 is SVGIG (reference sequence). This CDR3 reads CALQGQGLGGYTF. Here the CDR3 DNA reads TGTGCCTTACAAGGACAGGGGCTAGGGGGCTACACCTTC.

This clone has a single count. Other DNA sequences within the sample encode an identical CDR3. The chain joins TRBV5-1 to TRBJ1-5; possible D gene TRBD1, 6 bases. The CDR3 has 14 amino acids. V was pared by 3 bases and J by 3 bases, with 10 bases between. Germline values: CDR1 SGHRS, CDR2 YFSETQ. The CDR3 here is CASSSGQPNQPQHF. In nucleotides, the CDR3 is TGCGCCAGCAGCTCAGGACAGCCCAATCAGCCCCAGCATTTT.

V and J are TRBV5-4 and TRBJ1-1; possibly TRBD1 for D (5 bases). Germline V CDR1 and CDR2: SGHNT, YYREEE (reference sequence). The CDR3 covers 15 residues. Trimming took 4 bases from V and 10 from J, leaving 23 bases between them. CDR3 sequence reads: CASSLKLGTAKGAFF. CDR3 in DNA: TGTGCCAGCAGCCTCAAACTTGGGACTGCTAAGGGAGCTTTCTTT.

A few counts support this clone. The chain is built from TRBV6-5 and TRBJ1-2; D may be TRBD1 (6 bases). The V gene lost 8 bases and the J gene lost 6 bases, with 16 bases spanning the gap. Germline V gene sequence: CDR1 MNHEY, CDR2 SVGAGI. This CDR3 is built from 13 residues. CDR3 sequence (DNA): TGTGCCAGCGGATTAACAGGGCTCCATGGCTACACCTTC. Translated: CASGLTGLHGYTF.